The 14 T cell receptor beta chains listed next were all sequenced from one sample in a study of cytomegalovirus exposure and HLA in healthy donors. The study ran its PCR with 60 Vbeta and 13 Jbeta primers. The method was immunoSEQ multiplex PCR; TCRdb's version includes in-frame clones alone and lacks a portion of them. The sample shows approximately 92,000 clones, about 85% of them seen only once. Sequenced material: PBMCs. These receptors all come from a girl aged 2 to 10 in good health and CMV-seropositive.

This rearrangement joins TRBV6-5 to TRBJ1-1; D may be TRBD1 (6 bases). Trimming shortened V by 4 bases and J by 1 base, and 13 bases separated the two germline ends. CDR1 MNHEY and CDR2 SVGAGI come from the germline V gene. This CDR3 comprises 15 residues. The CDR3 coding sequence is TGTGCCAGCAGTTCCCACAGGGCCCAGAACACTGAAGCTTTCTTT. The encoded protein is CASSSHRAQNTEAFF.

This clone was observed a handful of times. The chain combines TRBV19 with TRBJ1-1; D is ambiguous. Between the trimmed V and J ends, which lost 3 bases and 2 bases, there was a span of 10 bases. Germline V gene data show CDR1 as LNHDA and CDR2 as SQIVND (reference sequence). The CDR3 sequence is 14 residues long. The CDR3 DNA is TGTGCCAGTAGTATCGGTACAGCAAACACTGAAGCTTTCTTT. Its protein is CASSIGTANTEAFF. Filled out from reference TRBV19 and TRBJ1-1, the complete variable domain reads DGGITQSPKYLFRKEGQNVTLSCEQNLNHDAMYWYRQDPGQGLRLIYYSQIVNDFQKGDIAEGYSVSREKKESFPLTVTSAQKNPTAFYLCASSIGTANTEAFFGQGTRLTVV.

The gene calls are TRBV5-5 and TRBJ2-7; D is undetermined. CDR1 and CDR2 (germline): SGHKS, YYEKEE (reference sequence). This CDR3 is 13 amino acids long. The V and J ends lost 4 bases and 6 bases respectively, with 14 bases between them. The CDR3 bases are TGTGCCAGCAGCCACTTTCAAGCAAGCGAGCAGTACTTC. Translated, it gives CASSHFQASEQYF.

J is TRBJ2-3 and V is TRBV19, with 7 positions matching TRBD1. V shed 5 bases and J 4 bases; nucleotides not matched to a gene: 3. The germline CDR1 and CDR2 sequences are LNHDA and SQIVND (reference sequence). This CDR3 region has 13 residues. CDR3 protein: CASSVDRPDTQYF. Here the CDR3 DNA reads TGTGCCAGTAGTGTGGACAGGCCAGATACGCAGTATTTT.

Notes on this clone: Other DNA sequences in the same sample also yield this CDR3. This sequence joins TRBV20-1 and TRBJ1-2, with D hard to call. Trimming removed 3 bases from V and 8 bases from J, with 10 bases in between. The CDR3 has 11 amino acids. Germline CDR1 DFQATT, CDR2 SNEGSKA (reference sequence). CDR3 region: CSARPLRGYTF. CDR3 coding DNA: TGCAGTGCTAGGCCCTTACGGGGCTACACCTTC.

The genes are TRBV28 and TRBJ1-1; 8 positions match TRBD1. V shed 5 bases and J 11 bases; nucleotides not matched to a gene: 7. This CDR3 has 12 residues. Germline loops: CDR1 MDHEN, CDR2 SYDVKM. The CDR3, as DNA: TGTGCCAGCAGTCAAACAGGGGGGCGCGCTTTCTTT. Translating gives CASSQTGGRAFF.

The CDR3 loop reads CASSRTGWGYTF. As DNA, the CDR3 is TGTGCCAGCAGTCGGACAGGGTGGGGCTACACCTTC. The rearrangement joins TRBV6-5 to TRBJ1-2; TRBD1 matches 8 bases. Germline V CDR1 and CDR2: MNHEY, SVGAGI. This CDR3 has 12 amino acids. Trimming took 5 bases from V and 8 from J; bases not matched to a gene: 4.

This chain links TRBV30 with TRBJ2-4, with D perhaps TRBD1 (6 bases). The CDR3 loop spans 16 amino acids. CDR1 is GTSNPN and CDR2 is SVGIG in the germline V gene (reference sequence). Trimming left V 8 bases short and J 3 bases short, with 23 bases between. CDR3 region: CAVQGRVGFNKNIQYF. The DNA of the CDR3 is TGTGCCGTCCAGGGGAGAGTGGGGTTTAACAAAAACATTCAGTACTTC.

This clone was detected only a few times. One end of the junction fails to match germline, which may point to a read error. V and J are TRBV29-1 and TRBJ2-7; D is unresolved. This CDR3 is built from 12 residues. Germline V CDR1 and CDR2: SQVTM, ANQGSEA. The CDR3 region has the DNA TGCAGCGTCGAAGGGCAAAACTACGAGCAGTACTTC. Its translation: CSVEGQNYEQYF.

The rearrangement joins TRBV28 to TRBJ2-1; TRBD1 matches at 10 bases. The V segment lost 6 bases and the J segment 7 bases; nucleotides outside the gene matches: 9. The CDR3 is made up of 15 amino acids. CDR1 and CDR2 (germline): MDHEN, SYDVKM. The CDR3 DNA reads TGTGCCAGCAGGGCAACCGGGACAGGGGTGAATGAGCAGTTCTTC. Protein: CASRATGTGVNEQFF. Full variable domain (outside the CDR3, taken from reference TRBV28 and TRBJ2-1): DVKVTQSSRYLVKRTGEKVFLECVQDMDHENMFWYRQDPGLGLRLIYFSYDVKMKEKGDIPEGYSVSREKKERFSLILESASTNQTSMYLCASRATGTGVNEQFFGPGTRLTVL.

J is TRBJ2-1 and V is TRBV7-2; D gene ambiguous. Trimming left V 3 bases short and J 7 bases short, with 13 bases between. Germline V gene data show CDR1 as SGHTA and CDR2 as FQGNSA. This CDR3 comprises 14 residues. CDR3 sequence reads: CASSLVKAPNEQFF. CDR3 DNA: TGTGCCAGCAGCTTGGTCAAAGCCCCTAATGAGCAGTTCTTC.

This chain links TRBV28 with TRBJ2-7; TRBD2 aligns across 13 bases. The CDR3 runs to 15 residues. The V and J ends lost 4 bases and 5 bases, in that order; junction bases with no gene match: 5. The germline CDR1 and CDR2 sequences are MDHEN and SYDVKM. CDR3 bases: TGTGCCAGCAGTTATGGGACTAGCGGGACGAACGAGCAGTACTTC. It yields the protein CASSYGTSGTNEQYF.

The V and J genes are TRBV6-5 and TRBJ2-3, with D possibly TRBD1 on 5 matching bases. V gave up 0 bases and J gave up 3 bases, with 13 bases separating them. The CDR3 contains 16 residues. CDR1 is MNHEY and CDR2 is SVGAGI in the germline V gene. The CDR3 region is CASSYSTARVTDTQYF. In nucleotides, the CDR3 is TGTGCCAGCAGTTACTCGACGGCCAGGGTAACAGATACGCAGTATTTT.

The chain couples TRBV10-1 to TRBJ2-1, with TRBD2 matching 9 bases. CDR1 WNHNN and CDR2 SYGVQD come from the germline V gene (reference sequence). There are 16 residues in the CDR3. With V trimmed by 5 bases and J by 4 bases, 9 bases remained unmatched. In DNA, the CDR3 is TGCGCCAGCAGTCCTTCGGCGGGAGGGCCGTACAATGAGCAGTTCTTC. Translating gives CASSPSAGGPYNEQFF.